This is a list of T cell receptor beta chains from one sample in a study of T cell repertoires in cytomegalovirus infection. Each CDR3 protein is one row after TCRdb ran MiXCR on the reads. This repertoire shows approximately 500,000 distinct CDR3 sequences, 11% found once; its top ten account for 10%. Sequenced input: PBMCs. These receptors came from a human donor in good health (CMV status not recorded). Some clones in this sample may be carry-over from other donors' samples. CDR3s include the opening cysteine and the closing phenylalanine or tryptophan. The D gene is left open where the match is weak. Clone size appears in some rows only: once, few, many, or a class for an expanded clone.

clone size	J gene	D gene	V gene	CDR3 protein	CDR3 DNA
few	TRBJ2-3	.	TRBV4-1	CASSQDPSGTDTQYF	TGCGCCAGCAGCCAAGATCCTAGCGGCACAGATACGCAGTATTTT
.	TRBJ1-1	.	TRBV5-1	CASRSGDARNTEAFF	TGCGCCAGCAGGTCCGGGGATGCGAGGAACACTGAAGCTTTCTTT
many	TRBJ1-5	TRBD1	TRBV7-2	CASRSWGTGSEAQHF	TGTGCCAGCCGGAGCTGGGGGACAGGCTCGGAGGCCCAGCATTTT
many	TRBJ2-1	.	TRBV19	CASSIEGSFPNEQFF	TGTGCCAGTAGTATTGAAGGGAGTTTCCCCAATGAGCAGTTCTTC
few	TRBJ2-7	TRBD2	TRBV18	CASSPVRGGSYEQYF	TGTGCCAGCTCACCAGTAAGGGGAGGGTCCTACGAGCAGTACTTC
many	TRBJ1-4	.	TRBV7-2	CASSLAFGVANEKLFF	TGTGCCAGCAGCTTAGCGTTCGGGGTGGCTAATGAAAAACTGTTTTTT
few	TRBJ2-4	TRBD1	TRBV4-2	CASSLKSGQGNIQYF	TGTGCCAGCAGCCTAAAGTCGGGACAGGGAAACATTCAGTACTTC
many	TRBJ2-7	TRBD2	TRBV30	CAWSPGLAGFHEQYF	TGTGCCTGGAGTCCGGGACTAGCGGGATTCCACGAGCAGTACTTC
many	TRBJ2-2	.	TRBV7-9	CASSSTKRLNTGELFF	TGTGCCAGCAGCTCAACAAAACGGCTGAACACCGGGGAGCTGTTTTTT
many	TRBJ2-5	.	TRBV3-1	CASSRDRETQYF	TGTGCCAGCAGCCGGGATCGAGAGACCCAGTACTTC
many	TRBJ1-6	.	TRBV10-3	CAISEEPRNSPLHF	TGTGCCATCAGTGAGGAGCCGAGGAATTCACCCCTCCACTTT
many	TRBJ1-2	.	TRBV20-1	CSAREATADGYTF	TGCAGTGCTAGAGAAGCTACAGCAGATGGCTACACCTTC
many	TRBJ2-7	.	TRBV7-9	CASSPDDGGHDYEQYF	TGTGCCAGCAGCCCCGACGATGGTGGCCACGATTACGAGCAGTACTTC
many	TRBJ1-4	.	TRBV4-1	CASSQETDPTNEKLFF	TGCGCCAGCAGCCAAGAGACGGACCCAACTAATGAAAAACTGTTTTTT
few	TRBJ2-7	TRBD2	TRBV6-1	CASSHSLAGASTGSFYEQYF	TGTGCCAGCAGCCACTCACTAGCGGGAGCTTCTACGGGGAGCTTCTACGAGCAGTACTTC
many	TRBJ2-7	.	TRBV2	CASSDFEDNTYEQYF	TGTGCCAGCAGTGACTTCGAGGACAACACCTACGAGCAGTACTTC
many	TRBJ2-7	.	TRBV29-1	CSVADTNSYEQYF	TGCAGCGTCGCTGACACAAACTCCTACGAGCAGTACTTC
many	TRBJ2-3	.	TRBV10-3	CAISDRQTNTDTQYF	TGTGCCATCAGTGATAGGCAGACAAACACAGATACGCAGTATTTT
many	TRBJ2-7	TRBD2	TRBV12-3/TRBV12-4	CASSSGASSYEQYF	TGTGCCAGCAGTAGCGGGGCCTCCTCCTACGAGCAGTACTTC
.	TRBJ2-1	.	TRBV5-1	CACSLGGEQFF	TGCGCCTGCAGCTTGGGCGGTGAGCAGTTCTTC